This note documents a single TCR beta chain sequence. Clones were sequenced by immunoSEQ multiplex PCR, and TCRdb holds only the in-frame ones, with some missing. Altogether about 280,000 clones are present, 89% being singletons, with the ten largest covering more than 1.5%. This record comes from a study of blood T cell repertoires in COVID-19. There are 13 residues in the CDR3. V gave up 8 bases and J gave up 3 bases; unmatched junction bases: 4. Allocation to cohorts depended on clinical history reported by the participants. Sequenced input: PBMCs or T cells enriched from blood (not recorded which). The chain joins TRBV12-3 or TRBV12-4 to TRBJ2-5; 9 bases agree with TRBD1. The receptor comes from a woman between 55 and 75 years old who had recovered from COVID-19. The CDR3 nucleotides read TGTGCCAGCGTTCGGACAGGGGAAGAGACCCAGTACTTC. Translated: CASVRTGEETQYF.